This T cell receptor (beta chain) appears in the sequencing data of a study of T cell responses to AZD1222 COVID-19 vaccine. Study observations and caveats: White British people made up most donors, females outnumbered males, and clonal diversity was possibly underestimated. Spike-specific TCR breadth and depth rose after two AZD1222 doses. It was only after the peak T cell response that any repertoires were sampled.

CDR3 size: 14 residues. V lost 4 bases and J 0 bases, leaving 7 bases between the germline ends. Per the germline V gene, CDR1 is KGHSH and CDR2 is LQKENI. This clone has only a few counts. Antigen unknown. The table came from immunoSEQ multiplex PCR; TCRdb's copy has only in-frame clones and leaves some out. The sample holds 100,000 to 120,000 clones; roughly 89% are singletons and the top ten take around 15%. Second-dose schedules of about 4 or about 12 weeks were combined. The source was peripheral blood, collected 28 days after the second AZD1222 dose. V is TRBV18 and J is TRBJ1-5; D is uncertain. The clonotype was recovered from an adult who received the AZD1222 COVID-19 vaccine. This CDR3 reads CASSQEGSNQPQHF. The CDR3, as DNA: TGTGCCAGCTCACAGGAGGGTAGCAATCAGCCCCAGCATTTT.